This TCR beta chain was observed in a study of OX40 agonist ivuxolimab in advanced cancers. Study information: The patients got ivuxolimab, which is an agonistic anti-OX40 (CD134) antibody.

The assay was immunoSEQ multiplex PCR, and TCRdb's table has in-frame clones only and misses some. The table has 65,000 to 70,000 clones, about 80% seen once. The V end was cut by 5 bases, the J end by 10 bases, with 15 bases between. The CDR3 totals 13 residues. CDR1 and CDR2 (germline): SGHTA, FQGNSA. A word on this clone: Its antigen is unidentified.

Study results and caveats: Some nonresponders also had low normalized T-cell clonal expansion.

The sequenced sample was CD4+ or CD8+ T cells sorted from blood, obtained in a trial of the OX40 agonist ivuxolimab. This TCR was recovered from an adult with an advanced solid tumor such as melanoma, head and neck, liver or kidney cancer. J is TRBJ2-1 and V is TRBV7-2; D may correspond to TRBD1 or TRBD2 (5 bases each). The CDR3 region has the DNA TGTGCCAGCAGCCCGGGACCCCCTGGGGAGCAGTTCTTC. Its translation is CASSPGPPGEQFF.